This record covers a single T cell receptor (beta chain). The antigen is not known. This specimen comes from a study of T cell responses to AZD1222 COVID-19 vaccine. About the study: Analyses pooled second doses at about 4 or about 12 weeks. Study-wide findings and caveats: When two AZD1222 doses had been given, Spike-specific TCR breadth and depth rose. Variant regions that are unmutated are reportedly the target of nearly half of spike-specific TCRs. Baseline seropositivity occurred in only a handful of AZD1222 recipients.

The ends were cut back, 0 bases at V and 1 base at J, with 7 bases in the middle. In germline, CDR1 is SGHRS, CDR2 YFSETQ. This CDR3 has 14 amino acids. Profiled with immunoSEQ multiplex PCR; TCRdb holds only in-frame clones, not every one. Of some 130,000 clones in the sample, roughly 92% were seen once. V and J are TRBV5-1 and TRBJ2-5; possibly TRBD1 for D (5 bases). The sequencing used peripheral blood, collected on day 0 of AZD1222 vaccination. The TCR comes from an adult in good health. CDR3 DNA sequence: TGCGCCAGCAGCTTGGGAACAGGCCAAGAGACCCAGTACTTC. Its translation is CASSLGTGQETQYF.